These T cell receptor beta chains were read from a single sample in a study of cytotoxic CD8 clonotypes in ibrutinib-treated CLL. Clones were read by immunoSEQ multiplex PCR, and TCRdb kept only the in-frame ones, dropping some. The sample comprises approximately 45,000 clones, over 60% of which are singletons, and roughly 14% rests with the top ten. The specimen was PBMCs, collected after 12 months of ibrutinib treatment. The receptors were gathered from a human donor with chronic lymphocytic leukemia. Each CDR3 is given with its conserved first and last residue.

CDR3: CATSRPLESGRTGTDTQYF
J: TRBJ2-3
V: TRBV15

CDR3: CSVTPGQGWETQYF
J: TRBJ2-5
V: TRBV29-1

CDR3: CAISESLGRQNYGYTF
J: TRBJ1-2
V: TRBV10-3

CDR3: CASSEGAAGAREQFF
J: TRBJ2-1
V: TRBV2

CDR3: CASSRGGTEAFF
J: TRBJ1-1
V: TRBV2

CDR3: CASQIGGSHSNQPQHF
J: TRBJ1-5
V: TRBV19

CDR3: CASSSGTDNYGYTF
J: TRBJ1-2
V: TRBV7-9

CDR3: CASSLAVGELFF
J: TRBJ2-2
V: TRBV11-3

CDR3: CASSSQGLEQYF
J: TRBJ2-7
V: TRBV7-9

CDR3: CASRLTGANTEAFF
J: TRBJ1-1
V: TRBV28

CDR3: CASSLVSTGGQGTEAFF
J: TRBJ1-1
V: TRBV7-6

CDR3: CASSEGSQETQYF
J: TRBJ2-5
V: TRBV6-1

CDR3: CASSYSRIRGELFF
J: TRBJ2-2
V: TRBV6-6

CDR3: CASSPRVNSGANVLTF
J: TRBJ2-6
V: TRBV27

CDR3: CAWSARSGHTGELFF
J: TRBJ2-2
V: TRBV30

CDR3: CASSMMAGGPLKAQHF
J: TRBJ1-5
V: TRBV19

CDR3: CASSLLWREGSYNEQFF
J: TRBJ2-1
V: TRBV5-5

CDR3: CAISRGAGGSTEAFF
J: TRBJ1-1
V: TRBV10-3

CDR3: CASSLGREPREQYF
J: TRBJ2-7
V: TRBV5-4

CDR3: CASSLAQGTTDTQYF
J: TRBJ2-3
V: TRBV5-1

CDR3: CASSQGPEAFF
J: TRBJ1-1
V: TRBV2

CDR3: CASSLSQGGGYTF
J: TRBJ1-2
V: TRBV5-5

CDR3: CAWSNRESVGYTF
J: TRBJ1-2
V: TRBV30

CDR3: CASSYRDSLNTEAFF
J: TRBJ1-1
V: TRBV6-5

CDR3: CASSLGDRLYEQYF
J: TRBJ2-7
V: TRBV7-8

CDR3: CASSGLAGGYEQYF
J: TRBJ2-7
V: TRBV7-9

CDR3: CASSPGQPLRYGYTF
J: TRBJ1-2
V: TRBV7-2

CDR3: CASSLKGSGNTIYF
J: TRBJ1-3
V: TRBV13

CDR3: CASSQALVVGYTF
J: TRBJ1-2
V: TRBV2

CDR3: CASQDRSLSTDTQYF
J: TRBJ2-3
V: TRBV19

CDR3: CASRLPSGNEQFF
J: TRBJ2-1
V: TRBV27

CDR3: CASSLRTGSYTF
J: TRBJ1-2
V: TRBV19

CDR3: CASTRGVGTSYEQYF
J: TRBJ2-7
V: TRBV5-6

CDR3: CASRVRHEQFF
J: TRBJ2-1
V: TRBV25-1